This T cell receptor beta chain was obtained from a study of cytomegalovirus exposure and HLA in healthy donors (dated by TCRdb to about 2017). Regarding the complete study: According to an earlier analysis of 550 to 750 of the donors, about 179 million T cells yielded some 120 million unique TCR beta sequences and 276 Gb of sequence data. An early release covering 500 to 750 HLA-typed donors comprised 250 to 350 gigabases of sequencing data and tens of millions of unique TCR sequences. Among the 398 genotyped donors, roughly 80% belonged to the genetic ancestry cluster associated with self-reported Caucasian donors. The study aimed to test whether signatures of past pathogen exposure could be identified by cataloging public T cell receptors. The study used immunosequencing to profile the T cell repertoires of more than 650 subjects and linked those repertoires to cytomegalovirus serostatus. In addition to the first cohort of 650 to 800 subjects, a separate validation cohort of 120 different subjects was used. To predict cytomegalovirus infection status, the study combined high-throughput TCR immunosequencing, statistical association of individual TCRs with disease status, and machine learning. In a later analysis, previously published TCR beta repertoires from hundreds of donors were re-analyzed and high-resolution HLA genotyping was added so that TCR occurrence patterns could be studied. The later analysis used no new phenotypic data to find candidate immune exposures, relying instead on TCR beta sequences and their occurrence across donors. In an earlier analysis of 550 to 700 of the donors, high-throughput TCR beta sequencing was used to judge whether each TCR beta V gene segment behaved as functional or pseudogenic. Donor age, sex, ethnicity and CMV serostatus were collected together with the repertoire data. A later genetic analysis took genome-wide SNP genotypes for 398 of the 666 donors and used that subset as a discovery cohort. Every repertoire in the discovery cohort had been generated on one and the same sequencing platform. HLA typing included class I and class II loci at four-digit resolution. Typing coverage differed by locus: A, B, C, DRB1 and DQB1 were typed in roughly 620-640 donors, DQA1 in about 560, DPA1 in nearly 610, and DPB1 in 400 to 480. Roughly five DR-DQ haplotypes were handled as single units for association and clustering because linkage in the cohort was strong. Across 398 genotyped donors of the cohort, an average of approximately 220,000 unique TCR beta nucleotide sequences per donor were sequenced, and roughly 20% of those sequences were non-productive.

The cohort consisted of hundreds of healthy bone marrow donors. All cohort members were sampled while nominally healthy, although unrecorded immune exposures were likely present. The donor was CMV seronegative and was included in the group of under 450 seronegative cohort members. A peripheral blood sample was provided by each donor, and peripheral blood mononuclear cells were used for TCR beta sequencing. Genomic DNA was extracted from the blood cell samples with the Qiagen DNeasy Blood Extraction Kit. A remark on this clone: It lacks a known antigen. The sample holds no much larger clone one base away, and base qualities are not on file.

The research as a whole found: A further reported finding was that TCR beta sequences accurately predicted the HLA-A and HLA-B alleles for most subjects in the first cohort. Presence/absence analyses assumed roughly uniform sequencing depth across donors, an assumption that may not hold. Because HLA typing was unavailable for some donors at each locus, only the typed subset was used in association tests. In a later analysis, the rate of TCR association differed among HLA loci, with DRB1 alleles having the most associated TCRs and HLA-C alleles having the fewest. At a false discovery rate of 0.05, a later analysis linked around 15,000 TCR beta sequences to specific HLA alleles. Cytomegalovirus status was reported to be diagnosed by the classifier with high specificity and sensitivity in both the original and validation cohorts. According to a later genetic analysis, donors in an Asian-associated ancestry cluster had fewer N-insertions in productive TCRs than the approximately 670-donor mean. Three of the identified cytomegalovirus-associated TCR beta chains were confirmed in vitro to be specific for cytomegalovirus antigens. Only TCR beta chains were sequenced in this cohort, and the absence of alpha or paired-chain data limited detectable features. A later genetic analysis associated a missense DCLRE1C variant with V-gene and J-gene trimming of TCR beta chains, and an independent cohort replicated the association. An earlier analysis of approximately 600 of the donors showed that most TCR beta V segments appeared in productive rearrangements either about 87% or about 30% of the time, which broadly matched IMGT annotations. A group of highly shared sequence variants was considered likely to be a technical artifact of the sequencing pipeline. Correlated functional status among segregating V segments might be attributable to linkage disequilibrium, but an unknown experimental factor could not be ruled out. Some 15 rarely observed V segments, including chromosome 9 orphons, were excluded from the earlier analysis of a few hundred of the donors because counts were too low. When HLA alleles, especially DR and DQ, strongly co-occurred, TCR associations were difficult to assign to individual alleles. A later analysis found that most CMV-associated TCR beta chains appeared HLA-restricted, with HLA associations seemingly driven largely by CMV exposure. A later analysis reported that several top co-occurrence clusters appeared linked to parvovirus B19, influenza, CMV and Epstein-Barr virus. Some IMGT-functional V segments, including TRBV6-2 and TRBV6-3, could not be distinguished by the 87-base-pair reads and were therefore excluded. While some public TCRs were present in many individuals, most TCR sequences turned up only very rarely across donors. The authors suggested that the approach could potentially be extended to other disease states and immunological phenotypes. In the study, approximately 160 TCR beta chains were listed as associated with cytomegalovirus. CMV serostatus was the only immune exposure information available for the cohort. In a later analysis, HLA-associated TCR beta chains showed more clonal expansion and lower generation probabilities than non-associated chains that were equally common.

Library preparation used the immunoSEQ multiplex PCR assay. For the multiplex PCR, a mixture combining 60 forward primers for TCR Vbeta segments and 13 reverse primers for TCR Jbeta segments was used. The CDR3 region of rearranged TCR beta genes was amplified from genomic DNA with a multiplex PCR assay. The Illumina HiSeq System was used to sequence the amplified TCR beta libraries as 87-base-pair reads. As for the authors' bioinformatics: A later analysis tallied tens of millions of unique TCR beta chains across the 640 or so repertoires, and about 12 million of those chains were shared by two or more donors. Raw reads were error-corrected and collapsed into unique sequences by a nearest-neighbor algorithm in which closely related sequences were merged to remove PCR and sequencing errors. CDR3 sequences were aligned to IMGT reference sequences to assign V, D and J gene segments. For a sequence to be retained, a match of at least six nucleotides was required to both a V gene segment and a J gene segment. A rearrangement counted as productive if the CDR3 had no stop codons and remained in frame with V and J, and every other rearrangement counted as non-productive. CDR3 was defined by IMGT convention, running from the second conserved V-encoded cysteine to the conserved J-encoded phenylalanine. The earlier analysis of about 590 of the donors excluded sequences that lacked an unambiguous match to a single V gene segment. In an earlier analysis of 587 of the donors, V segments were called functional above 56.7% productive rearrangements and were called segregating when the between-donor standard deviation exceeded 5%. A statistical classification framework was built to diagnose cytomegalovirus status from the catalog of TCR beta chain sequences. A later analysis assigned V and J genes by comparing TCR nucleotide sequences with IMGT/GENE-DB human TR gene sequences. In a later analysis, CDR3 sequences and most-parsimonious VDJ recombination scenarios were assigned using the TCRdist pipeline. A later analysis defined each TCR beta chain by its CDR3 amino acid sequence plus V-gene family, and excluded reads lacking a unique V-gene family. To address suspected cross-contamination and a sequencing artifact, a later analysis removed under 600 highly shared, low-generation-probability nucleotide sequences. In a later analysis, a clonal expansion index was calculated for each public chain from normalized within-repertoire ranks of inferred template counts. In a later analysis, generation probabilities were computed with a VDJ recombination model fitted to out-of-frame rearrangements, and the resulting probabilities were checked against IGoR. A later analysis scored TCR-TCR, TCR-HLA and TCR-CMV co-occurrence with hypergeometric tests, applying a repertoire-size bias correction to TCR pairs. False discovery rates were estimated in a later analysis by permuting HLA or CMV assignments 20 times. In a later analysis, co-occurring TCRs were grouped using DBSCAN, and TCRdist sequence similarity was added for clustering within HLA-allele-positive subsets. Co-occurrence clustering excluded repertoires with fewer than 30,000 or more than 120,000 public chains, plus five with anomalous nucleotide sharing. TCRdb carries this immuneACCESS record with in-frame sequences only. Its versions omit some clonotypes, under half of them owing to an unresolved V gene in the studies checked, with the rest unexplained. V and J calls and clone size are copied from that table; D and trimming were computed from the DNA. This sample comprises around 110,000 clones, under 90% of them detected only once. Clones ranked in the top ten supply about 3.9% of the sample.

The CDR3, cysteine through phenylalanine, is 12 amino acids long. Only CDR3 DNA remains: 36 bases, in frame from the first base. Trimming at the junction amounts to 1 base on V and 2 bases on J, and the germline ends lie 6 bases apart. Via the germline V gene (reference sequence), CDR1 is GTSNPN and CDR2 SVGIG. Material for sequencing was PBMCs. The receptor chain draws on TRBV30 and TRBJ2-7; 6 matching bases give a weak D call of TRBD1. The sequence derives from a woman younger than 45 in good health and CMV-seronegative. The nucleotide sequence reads TGTGCCTGGAGTGGACAGGCCTACGAGCAGTACTTC. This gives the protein CAWSGQAYEQYF.